These T cell receptor beta chains were read from a single sample in a study of blood T cell repertoires in COVID-19. TCRdb's copy holds only in-frame clones and misses some; the assay was immunoSEQ multiplex PCR. The table records 140,000 or so clones, 88% of them present only once. The sample consisted of peripheral blood. These receptors all stem from a man between 65 and 85 years old with acute or convalescent COVID-19. Both conserved end residues are part of each CDR3. A D gene is named only where the DNA matches it firmly. The listing skips clone size in some rows; elsewhere it reads once, few, many or a size class.

DNA: TGCGCCAGCTTCAAGGCAGGCATAGCCAAAAACATTCAGTACTTC
CDR3: CASFKAGIAKNIQYF
V: TRBV10-1
J: TRBJ2-4
size: -
D: -

DNA: TGTGCCAGTAGTCTACGACAGCAGAATAATTCACCCCTCCACTTT
CDR3: CASSLRQQNNSPLHF
V: TRBV19
J: TRBJ1-6
size: -
D: -

DNA: TGTGCCAGCAGCCCTTTGGGACATGGGGCCACTGAAGCTTTCTTT
CDR3: CASSPLGHGATEAFF
V: TRBV14
J: TRBJ1-1
size: -
D: -

DNA: TGTGCCAGCAGTTCTAGGACTAGTGGTGAGCAGTTCTTC
CDR3: CASSSRTSGEQFF
V: TRBV6-5
J: TRBJ2-1
size: -
D: TRBD2

DNA: TGTGCCAGCCGCGGGTGGCAGATGAACACTGAAGCTTTCTTT
CDR3: CASRGWQMNTEAFF
V: TRBV6-5
J: TRBJ1-1
size: -
D: -

DNA: TGTGCCAGCAGCCGGACAGGGGATCAGCCCCAGCATTTT
CDR3: CASSRTGDQPQHF
V: TRBV7-9
J: TRBJ1-5
size: -
D: TRBD1

DNA: TGCGCCAGCAGCTTGGTCTGGACAGGCTCTACGAAGCAGTACTTC
CDR3: CASSLVWTGSTKQYF
V: TRBV5-1
J: TRBJ2-7
size: -
D: TRBD1

DNA: TGCGCCAGCAGTTCCGGACAGGGATCCTGGTATGAGCAGTTCTTC
CDR3: CASSSGQGSWYEQFF
V: TRBV5-1
J: TRBJ2-1
size: -
D: TRBD1

DNA: TGTGCCAGCAGCGGAGGCCCAGGGGGGGAGACCCAGTACTTC
CDR3: CASSGGPGGETQYF
V: TRBV7-8
J: TRBJ2-5
size: -
D: -

DNA: TGCAGCGTTTCTCCTGGTGGGCCAACCTACGAGCAGTACTTC
CDR3: CSVSPGGPTYEQYF
V: TRBV29-1
J: TRBJ2-7
size: -
D: -

DNA: TGTGCCAGTAGTATAAGCCCCGGCCCGAACCTAGGCAATGAGCAGTTCTTC
CDR3: CASSISPGPNLGNEQFF
V: TRBV19
J: TRBJ2-1
size: once
D: -

DNA: TGTGCCAGCAGCGATTTCCAAGGGGTAACTAATGAAAAACTGTTTTTT
CDR3: CASSDFQGVTNEKLFF
V: TRBV11-2
J: TRBJ1-4
size: -
D: -

DNA: TGTGCCAGCAGCCTCAGGGGGTTCTTCGGTAACACTGAAGCTTTCTTT
CDR3: CASSLRGFFGNTEAFF
V: TRBV11-2
J: TRBJ1-1
size: -
D: TRBD1

DNA: TGTGCCAGTAGTATAGCAGGGTTAGAAGAGCAGTACTTC
CDR3: CASSIAGLEEQYF
V: TRBV19
J: TRBJ2-7
size: -
D: -

DNA: TGCGCCAGCAGCGACGGACAGGGGACCAGCACAGATACGCAGTATTTT
CDR3: CASSDGQGTSTDTQYF
V: TRBV5-1
J: TRBJ2-3
size: -
D: TRBD1

DNA: TGCGCCAGCAGCCACCCCGTACAGGGAGAGACCCAGTACTTC
CDR3: CASSHPVQGETQYF
V: TRBV4-1
J: TRBJ2-5
size: -
D: -

DNA: TGTGCCAGCAGCCCAACCACGTCGGGGTTAGGCTCACCCCTCCACTTT
CDR3: CASSPTTSGLGSPLHF
V: TRBV7-9
J: TRBJ1-6
size: -
D: -

DNA: TGTGCCAGCAGTGAAACAAGATATAACTATGGCTACACCTTC
CDR3: CASSETRYNYGYTF
V: TRBV6-1
J: TRBJ1-2
size: -
D: -

DNA: TGTGCCACCAGTACGGCGGGAAGCTACAATGAGCAGTTCTTC
CDR3: CATSTAGSYNEQFF
V: TRBV24-1
J: TRBJ2-1
size: -
D: -

DNA: TGCGCCAGCAGCGGACAATTGGGCACTGAAGCTTTCTTT
CDR3: CASSGQLGTEAFF
V: TRBV4-1
J: TRBJ1-1
size: -
D: -

DNA: TGTGCCAGCAGCCCCGGGGAGACCCAGTACTTC
CDR3: CASSPGETQYF
V: TRBV7-9
J: TRBJ2-5
size: -
D: -

DNA: TGTGCCAGCAAGAAGGAAGGGACAGGACTATACGAGCAGTACTTC
CDR3: CASKKEGTGLYEQYF
V: TRBV2
J: TRBJ2-7
size: -
D: TRBD1

DNA: TGCGCCAGCTCATGGGGGGACAGGACCCAAGAGACCCAGTACTTC
CDR3: CASSWGDRTQETQYF
V: TRBV5-1
J: TRBJ2-5
size: -
D: TRBD1

DNA: TGTGCCAGCAGTTACAGGACAGGAGGGATTCAGTACTTC
CDR3: CASSYRTGGIQYF
V: TRBV6-5
J: TRBJ2-4
size: -
D: -

DNA: TGCGCCAGCAGCCAAGTGGAGGGACAGGGGACTCTGTATAGCAATCAGCCCCAGCATTTT
CDR3: CASSQVEGQGTLYSNQPQHF
V: TRBV4-1
J: TRBJ1-5
size: -
D: TRBD1

DNA: TGTGCCAGCAGTCATGCAGGGGCGAGCTCTGGAAACACCATATATTTT
CDR3: CASSHAGASSGNTIYF
V: TRBV11-2
J: TRBJ1-3
size: -
D: -

DNA: TGTGCCAGCAGCCGCGGGATTAGCTCCTACAATGAGCAGTTCTTC
CDR3: CASSRGISSYNEQFF
V: TRBV7-2
J: TRBJ2-1
size: -
D: -

DNA: TGCGCCAGCAGCCAACAGGGGGCGGTGAACACTGAAGCTTTCTTT
CDR3: CASSQQGAVNTEAFF
V: TRBV5-1
J: TRBJ1-1
size: -
D: TRBD1

DNA: TGCGCCAGCAGCTTGACGATCGGGCTAGCGGGGGCCGGGGCCAACGTCCTGACTTTC
CDR3: CASSLTIGLAGAGANVLTF
V: TRBV5-1
J: TRBJ2-6
size: -
D: TRBD2

DNA: TGTGCCAGCAGCTTTCAGGGATGGCACCTCACCGGGGAGCTGTTTTTT
CDR3: CASSFQGWHLTGELFF
V: TRBV3-1/TRBV3-2
J: TRBJ2-2
size: -
D: -

DNA: TGTGCCAGTAGTATAGGGAGAGTATCTACCACTGAAGCTTTCTTT
CDR3: CASSIGRVSTTEAFF
V: TRBV19
J: TRBJ1-1
size: -
D: -

DNA: TGTGCCACCAGTGACTCGGGGGGGGGAAACAATGAGCAGTTCTTC
CDR3: CATSDSGGGNNEQFF
V: TRBV24-1
J: TRBJ2-1
size: -
D: TRBD2

DNA: TGTGCTAGTGGTTTGGGACAGGCCCGGGGGCAGTACTTC
CDR3: CASGLGQARGQYF
V: TRBV12-5
J: TRBJ2-7
size: -
D: -

DNA: TGTGCCAGCAGCACAAAACTAGCGGGGGTTAACACCGGGGAGCTGTTTTTT
CDR3: CASSTKLAGVNTGELFF
V: TRBV5-4
J: TRBJ2-2
size: -
D: TRBD2

DNA: TGTGCCAGCTTCACAGGCCGCTCTGGAAACACCATATATTTT
CDR3: CASFTGRSGNTIYF
V: TRBV6-5
J: TRBJ1-3
size: -
D: -

DNA: TGTGCCAGCAGCTTTCTCCGGGACACTGAAGCTTTCTTT
CDR3: CASSFLRDTEAFF
V: TRBV7-8
J: TRBJ1-1
size: -
D: -

DNA: TGTGCCAGCGATACAGGGTACGGTGAAGCTTTCTTT
CDR3: CASDTGYGEAFF
V: TRBV25-1
J: TRBJ1-1
size: -
D: -

DNA: TGTGCCAGCAGCCGAGATGACAATGAGCAGTTCTTC
CDR3: CASSRDDNEQFF
V: TRBV11-3
J: TRBJ2-1
size: -
D: -

DNA: TGTGCCAGCAGTTACGGGACAATTGGTCGACCCCTCCACTTT
CDR3: CASSYGTIGRPLHF
V: TRBV6-5
J: TRBJ1-6
size: many
D: -

DNA: TGTGCCAGCAGCTTGGGGGGGGCGCAGGTCAACACCATATATTTT
CDR3: CASSLGGAQVNTIYF
V: TRBV7-2
J: TRBJ1-3
size: few
D: -

DNA: TGTGCCAGCAGCCGGACAGGTGGAAACACCATATATTTT
CDR3: CASSRTGGNTIYF
V: TRBV2
J: TRBJ1-3
size: -
D: TRBD1

DNA: TGTGCCAGCAGATTCAGGGGTAGTACTGAAGCTTTCTTT
CDR3: CASRFRGSTEAFF
V: TRBV12-3/TRBV12-4
J: TRBJ1-1
size: -
D: -

DNA: TGTGCCAGCCGCGAGATAGCGCTGAACACCGGGGAGCTGTTTTTT
CDR3: CASREIALNTGELFF
V: TRBV2
J: TRBJ2-2
size: -
D: -

DNA: TGTGCCAGCAGCTTAGTGGTTAGCGGTAGTGGTAATGAGCAGTTCTTC
CDR3: CASSLVVSGSGNEQFF
V: TRBV11-1
J: TRBJ2-1
size: -
D: -

DNA: TGTGCCAGCAGGAAAGGAGCGGGAGTTTCTGGGGCCAACGTCCTGACTTTC
CDR3: CASRKGAGVSGANVLTF
V: TRBV28
J: TRBJ2-6
size: -
D: TRBD2

DNA: TGTGCCAGCCAAACCGGGACAGCCGCCGGGGAGCTGTTTTTT
CDR3: CASQTGTAAGELFF
V: TRBV19
J: TRBJ2-2
size: once
D: TRBD1